One and the same sample provided the 2 T cell receptor beta chains below, sequenced in a study of OX40 agonist ivuxolimab in advanced cancers. TCRdb keeps only in-frame clones here, not all; method: immunoSEQ multiplex PCR. The table shows about 68,000 clones, with roughly 83% occurring only once. The sequences come from CD4+ or CD8+ T cells sorted from blood, collected in a trial of the OX40 agonist ivuxolimab. Receptors were obtained from an adult with an advanced solid tumor such as melanoma, head and neck, liver or kidney cancer.

The chain couples TRBV9 to TRBJ2-1; TRBD2 agrees at 15 bases. Germline V lookup: CDR1 SGDLS, CDR2 YYNGEE. The CDR3 runs to 16 residues. The V segment lost 3 bases and the J segment 10 bases; nucleotides outside the gene matches: 8. The chain's CDR3 is CASSAPGLAGGGEQFF. CDR3 nucleotide sequence: TGTGCCAGCAGCGCCCCGGGACTAGCGGGGGGTGGGGAGCAGTTCTTC.

In its sample, this clone was seen a few times. This chain connects TRBV19 to TRBJ2-1; TRBD2 agrees at 9 bases. Unmatched junction bases numbered 6, after V lost 1 base and J lost 2 bases. The germline CDR1 and CDR2 sequences are LNHDA and SQIVND (reference sequence). CDR3 length equals 17 residues. The CDR3 here is CASSIVFGGGAYNEQFF. In nucleotides, the CDR3 is TGTGCCAGTAGTATAGTATTCGGCGGGGGGGCCTACAATGAGCAGTTCTTC.